A single sample is the source of the 16 T cell receptor beta chains below, sequenced in a study of cytomegalovirus exposure and HLA in healthy donors (dated by TCRdb to about 2017). The library relied on the immunoSEQ multiplex PCR assay. For the multiplex PCR, a mixture combining 60 forward primers for TCR Vbeta segments and 13 reverse primers for TCR Jbeta segments was used. Sourced from immuneACCESS, this table was stored by TCRdb with only in-frame sequences that have V and J called. A share of the clones is absent; for the studies checked, an unresolved V gene accounts for under half, and the remainder has no known explanation. Counted in this sample were 85,000 to 130,000 clones; approximately 77% of them appeared once. Clones ranked in the top ten supply roughly 13% of the sample. The sequenced sample was PBMCs. The receptor set was obtained from a male donor in good health and CMV-seropositive.

The chain combines TRBV5-6 with TRBJ1-2; 8 bases map to TRBD1. This CDR3 comprises 14 residues. Germline V lookup: CDR1 SGHDT, CDR2 YYEEEE. J was trimmed by 8 bases and V by 5 bases; bases with no gene match: 11. CDR3 bases: TGTGCCAGCAGGATGGACAGGGCCAAGTGGGGCTACACCTTC. Amino acid sequence: CASRMDRAKWGYTF.

In its sample, this clone was seen a few times. The V call is TRBV30, the J call TRBJ1-2, with a tentative D call TRBD1 (5 bases). The CDR3 has 12 amino acids. With 1 base removed from V and 2 bases from J, the gap between germline ends came to 5 bases. Germline V gene data show CDR1 as GTSNPN and CDR2 as SVGIG (reference sequence). DNA for the CDR3: TGTGCCTGGAGTGCAGGGAACTATGGCTACACCTTC. This translates into CAWSAGNYGYTF.

V and J are TRBV30 and TRBJ1-2; no reliable D call. Per the germline V gene, CDR1 is GTSNPN and CDR2 is SVGIG (reference sequence). The CDR3 is 14 amino acids. V was shortened by 0 bases and J by 4 bases, with 12 bases between the two germline ends. CDR3 protein: CAWSVFGSSYGYTF. In nucleotides, the CDR3 is TGTGCCTGGAGTGTATTTGGGTCTAGCTATGGCTACACCTTC. Drawing the rest from reference TRBV30 and TRBJ1-2, the complete variable domain is SQTIHQWPATLVQPVGSPLSLECTVEGTSNPNLYWYRQAAGRGLQLLFYSVGIGQISSEVPQNLSASRPQDRQFILSSKKLLLSDSGFYLCAWSVFGSSYGYTFGSGTRLTVV.

The chain couples TRBV29-1 to TRBJ2-2, with D maybe TRBD1 (6 bases). Deletions cut 7 bases from V and 0 bases from J, with 21 bases between. From germline, CDR1 is SQVTM and CDR2 ANQGSEA. CDR3 length equals 17 residues. CDR3 DNA sequence: TGCAGCGGATTTCCGGTAAGGGGGTATTCGAACACCGGGGAGCTGTTTTTT. Protein product: CSGFPVRGYSNTGELFF.

The J gene is TRBJ1-5, the V gene TRBV27; TRBD1 matches 8 bases. This CDR3 is 16 amino acids long. Germline CDR1 is MNHEY and CDR2 is SMNVEV (reference sequence). Germline trimming cut 5 bases from V and 7 bases from J; bases unmatched to any gene: 13. CDR3 nucleotides: TGTGCCAGCAGTCCATTACAGGGGGGAGGAAGGCAGCCCCAGCATTTT. This gives the protein CASSPLQGGGRQPQHF.

This clone was detected only a few times. The genes are TRBV7-2 and TRBJ1-6; possible D gene TRBD1, 5 bases. With 3 bases removed from V and 7 bases from J, the gap between germline ends came to 13 bases. Per germline, CDR1 SGHTA and CDR2 FQGNSA. The CDR3 has 15 amino acids. The CDR3 DNA is TGTGCCAGCAGCTTGATTAGGGGTTGGAATTCACCCCTCCACTTT. Translated: CASSLIRGWNSPLHF.

The J gene is TRBJ2-1, the V gene TRBV4-3; 11 bases align to TRBD2. J gave up 11 bases and V 0 bases, and 12 bases lay outside the gene matches. The CDR3 consists of 17 residues. Germline loops: CDR1 LGHNA, CDR2 YSLEER. The CDR3 loop reads CASSQDPSSGGFVKQFF. CDR3 in DNA: TGCGCCAGCAGCCAAGATCCGTCTAGCGGGGGGTTCGTTAAGCAGTTCTTC.

About this clone itself: The same CDR3 can be traced to other DNA sequences in this sample. V usage is TRBV6-5 and J usage is TRBJ2-3; D unresolved. CDR3 length equals 14 residues. Per germline, CDR1 MNHEY and CDR2 SVGAGI. Trimming left V 2 bases short and J 0 bases short, with 6 bases between. CDR3 sequence reads: CASSYGGSTDTQYF. CDR3 bases: TGTGCCAGCAGTTACGGCGGAAGCACAGATACGCAGTATTTT.

The rearrangement uses TRBV6-1 and TRBJ1-6; possible D gene TRBD1, 6 bases. The germline V and J ends were trimmed by 0 bases and 9 bases, with 15 bases remaining between them. The germline V gene encodes CDR1 MNHNS and CDR2 SASEGT. The CDR3 contains 16 residues. The DNA for the CDR3 is TGTGCCAGCAGTGAAGCTGGGGGGGCCAACAGTTCACCCCTCCACTTT. This gives the protein CASSEAGGANSSPLHF.

The rearrangement uses TRBV18 and TRBJ2-7; TRBD1 agrees at 8 bases. The CDR3 covers 15 residues. The germline V gene encodes CDR1 KGHSH and CDR2 LQKENI. J was trimmed by 2 bases and V by 4 bases; bases with no gene match: 7. Written as DNA, the CDR3 is TGTGCCAGCTCACATCCGGGACAGGAAACCTACGAGCAGTACTTC. Translating it yields CASSHPGQETYEQYF.

Only a few counts were recorded for this clone. The V and J genes are TRBV30 and TRBJ1-6, with D perhaps matching TRBD1 (6 bases). The germline V gene encodes CDR1 GTSNPN and CDR2 SVGIG (reference sequence). Deletions cut 0 bases from V and 10 bases from J, with 16 bases between. The CDR3 is 15 residues long. This CDR3 is CAWSVGQGILSPLHF. CDR3 bases: TGTGCCTGGAGTGTTGGTCAGGGGATTTTATCACCCCTCCACTTT.

The chain couples TRBV6-4 to TRBJ2-1; 10 nucleotides match TRBD2. CDR3 length: 14 amino acids. CDR1 is MRHNA, CDR2 SNTAGT, per germline. V lost 4 bases, J lost 9 bases, and 6 bases stayed unmatched. The CDR3 spells CASSASGGAGEQFF. The CDR3 nucleotides read TGTGCCAGCAGTGCAAGCGGGGGGGCGGGTGAGCAGTTCTTC.

This clone turned up a few times. The rearrangement links TRBV27 to TRBJ1-1; possible D gene TRBD1, 6 bases. This CDR3 region has 16 residues. V was trimmed by 5 bases and J by 3 bases, leaving 19 bases between them. Germline CDR1 and CDR2: MNHEY and SMNVEV (reference sequence). The DNA of the CDR3 is TGTGCCAGCAGTCCATGGGGCTGGGGGCGGGACACTGAAGCTTTCTTT. It encodes CASSPWGWGRDTEAFF.

The chain carries TRBV30 and TRBJ1-4; D may be TRBD1 (6 bases). Germline values: CDR1 GTSNPN, CDR2 SVGIG (reference sequence). V was pared by 7 bases and J by 8 bases, with 17 bases between. The CDR3 sequence is 13 residues long. Here the CDR3 reads CAYQGKGGEKLFF. CDR3 coding DNA: TGTGCCTACCAGGGTAAAGGGGGAGAAAAACTGTTTTTT.

This clone came up once. The V call is TRBV18, the J call TRBJ2-3; TRBD2 is a possible D gene (5 bases). V was pared by 1 base and J by 1 base, with 9 bases between. Germline CDR1 and CDR2: KGHSH and LQKENI. The CDR3 spans 15 residues. In DNA form, the CDR3 reads TGTGCCAGCTCACCACTCTCGAGGGGCACAGATACGCAGTATTTT. Protein: CASSPLSRGTDTQYF.

The CDR3 loop reads CASSLGLTDTQYF. For the CDR3, the DNA is TGTGCCAGCAGCTTGGGGCTTACAGATACGCAGTATTTT. V is TRBV5-5 and J is TRBJ2-3; the D is unclear. CDR3 size: 13 residues. The V end was cut by 0 bases, the J end by 3 bases, with 5 bases between. Germline V gene lookup returns CDR1 SGHKS and CDR2 YYEKEE (reference sequence). Variable domain in full (rest from reference TRBV5-5 and TRBJ2-3): DAGVTQSPTHLIKTRGQQVTLRCSPISGHKSVSWYQQVLGQGPQFIFQYYEKEERGRGNFPDRFSARQFPNYSSELNVNALLLGDSALYLCASSLGLTDTQYFGPGTRLTVL.